A single sample gave rise to the 24 T cell receptor beta chains below, sequenced in a study of CD8+ T cells in alopecia areata. The treatment denotes: oral pan-JAK inhibitor, 5-10 mg twice daily. RNA, once extracted, was reverse transcribed into cDNA for use as the sequencing template. Generated by immunoSEQ multiplex PCR, the TCRdb table keeps only in-frame clones and is missing some. The table includes roughly 150,000 clones, 45% to 60% detected once. The material was CD8+ T cells sorted from blood, obtained at week 4, from a patient treated with tofacitinib. Receptor source: a human donor with alopecia areata.

This clone was seen more than once but under ten times. V and J are TRBV10-3 and TRBJ2-1; weak D call: TRBD2 (7 bases). Between the trimmed V and J ends, which lost 6 bases and 8 bases, there was a span of 11 bases. Germline V gene data show CDR1 as ENHRY and CDR2 as SYGVKD. This CDR3 has 12 amino acids. CDR3 bases: TGTGCCATCAGAGGGGGGGGACATGAGCAGTTCTTC. It is translated as CAIRGGGHEQFF.

The gene calls are TRBV27 and TRBJ1-1; D not resolved. Germline-derived CDR1 and CDR2 are MNHEY and SMNVEV (reference sequence). This CDR3 is 14 amino acids long. Trimming cost V 7 bases and J 6 bases, with 18 bases left between them. The CDR3 nucleotides are TGTGCCAGCAAGACCGGGCCCCCCGGATCTGAAGCTTTCTTT. Translation gives CASKTGPPGSEAFF.

V is TRBV11-2 and J is TRBJ1-1; D is uncertain. The CDR3 extends over 11 amino acids. Trimming removed 0 bases from V and 5 bases from J, with 1 base in between. The germline CDR1 and CDR2 sequences are SGHAT and FQNNGV. The CDR3 spells CASSLDTEAFF. The CDR3 nucleotides are TGTGCCAGCAGCTTAGATACTGAAGCTTTCTTT.

The V call is TRBV6-4, the J call TRBJ2-5; 9 nucleotides line up with TRBD2. This CDR3 has 13 residues. J lost 3 bases, V lost 5 bases, and 1 base had no gene match. Germline assignment: CDR1 MRHNA and CDR2 SNTAGT. In DNA, the CDR3 is TGTGCCAGCAGTAGACTAGCGGAAGAGACCCAGTACTTC. Amino acids: CASSRLAEETQYF.

The chain recombines TRBV6-6 with TRBJ1-1, with D possibly being TRBD1 (6 bases). Germline V CDR1 and CDR2: MNHNY, SVGAGI (reference sequence). The CDR3 sequence is 15 residues long. V gave up 0 bases and J gave up 4 bases, with 12 bases separating them. The CDR3 spells CASSYSTQGATEAFF. CDR3 in DNA: TGTGCCAGCAGTTACTCGACACAGGGCGCCACTGAAGCTTTCTTT.

The chain has TRBV7-9 and TRBJ1-4, with D tentatively TRBD1 (5 bases). Germline-derived CDR1 and CDR2 are SEHNR and FQNEAQ (reference sequence). The V gene lost 1 base and the J gene lost 8 bases, with 14 bases spanning the gap. This CDR3 is 15 amino acids long. CDR3 sequence reads: CASSLVGGAREKLFF. The CDR3 DNA reads TGTGCCAGCAGCTTAGTTGGTGGGGCGCGAGAAAAACTGTTTTTT.

In DNA, the CDR3 is TGTGCCAGCAGCTTAAGTCGAGGAGTCTTCTACGAGCAGTACTTC. Translated, it gives CASSLSRGVFYEQYF. V is TRBV5-6 and J is TRBJ2-7, with D hard to call. The CDR3 extends over 15 amino acids. Trimming left V 2 bases short and J 3 bases short, with 15 bases between. The germline CDR1 and CDR2 sequences are SGHDT and YYEEEE.

The V call is TRBV12-5, the J call TRBJ1-1; D not resolved. The CDR3 is 11 amino acids. V gave up 3 bases and J gave up 10 bases, with 9 bases separating them. Germline lookup yields CDR1 LGHNT and CDR2 FRNRAP. The CDR3 bases are TGTGCTAGTGGTTTTGGGTTAGGAGCTTTCTTT. Translated, it gives CASGFGLGAFF.

This clone has just a few counts. The chain is built from TRBV19 and TRBJ1-1; 9 bases line up with TRBD1. V shed 5 bases and J 0 bases; nucleotides not matched to a gene: 1. Germline-derived CDR1 and CDR2 are LNHDA and SQIVND (reference sequence). CDR3 length equals 14 residues. The CDR3 coding sequence is TGTGCCAGTAGTTACAGGGGGCTGAACACTGAAGCTTTCTTT. Amino acids: CASSYRGLNTEAFF.

The chain is built from TRBV13 and TRBJ2-6, with a tentative D call TRBD2 (7 bases). CDR3 length equals 18 residues. Trimming left V 2 bases short and J 0 bases short, with 14 bases between. Germline V gives CDR1 PRHDT, CDR2 FYEKMQ (reference sequence). CDR3 DNA: TGTGCCAGCAGCTTAATCGGCGGGGGCCTCTCTGGGGCCAACGTCCTGACTTTC. This gives the protein CASSLIGGGLSGANVLTF.

A single count supports this clone. The chain joins TRBV5-1 to TRBJ2-6; perhaps D is TRBD1 or TRBD2 (5 bases each). Trimming removed 0 bases from V and 0 bases from J, with 13 bases in between. Germline V gives CDR1 SGHRS, CDR2 YFSETQ. CDR3 length: 18 amino acids. The CDR3 region has the DNA TGCGCCAGCAGCTTGGGCCTTGGGACGGACTCTGGGGCCAACGTCCTGACTTTC. Protein: CASSLGLGTDSGANVLTF.

CDR3 nucleotides: TGTGCCAGCAGTGCTCGAGACAATTCCAACATTCAGTACTTC. Translation gives CASSARDNSNIQYF. The chain joins TRBV25-1 to TRBJ2-4; D is unclear. CDR3 length equals 14 residues. Trimming pared 4 bases from V and 7 bases from J, leaving 14 bases between. Germline CDR1 reads MGHDK; CDR2 reads SYGVNS.

This clone has only a few counts. The rearrangement uses TRBV7-9 and TRBJ2-1, with 8 nucleotides matching TRBD1. The germline gives CDR1 SEHNR, CDR2 FQNEAQ (reference sequence). J was trimmed by 6 bases and V by 3 bases; bases with no gene match: 7. The CDR3 spans 15 residues. CDR3 loop: CASSFPQGVFNEQFF. The CDR3 nucleotides are TGTGCCAGCAGCTTCCCACAGGGGGTATTCAATGAGCAGTTCTTC.

This clone was detected only a few times. The chain combines TRBV5-6 with TRBJ2-3; maybe TRBD1 (5 bases). CDR3 size: 13 residues. CDR1 is SGHDT, CDR2 YYEEEE, per germline. Trimming removed 3 bases from V and 6 bases from J, with 11 bases in between. The DNA for the CDR3 is TGTGCCAGCAGCTGGGTCAGGGCGGATACGCAGTATTTT. It yields the protein CASSWVRADTQYF.

This clone appeared a single time. The chain joins TRBV7-8 to TRBJ2-7; no firm D call. V lost 5 bases and J lost 1, with 9 bases in between. In germline, CDR1 is SGHVS, CDR2 FQNEAQ. The CDR3 covers 13 residues. In DNA form, the CDR3 reads TGTGCCAGCAGCGACGACTGGTCCTACGAGCAGTACTTC. Protein: CASSDDWSYEQYF.

This clone was found once. The chain has TRBV27 and TRBJ2-2; D might be TRBD1 (5 bases). The CDR3 length is 15 residues. The V end lost 0 bases, the J end lost 2 bases, and 7 bases lay between the germline ends. Germline CDR1 reads MNHEY; CDR2 reads SMNVEV (reference sequence). CDR3 loop: CASSLSTENTGELFF. The CDR3 DNA sequence: TGTGCCAGCAGTTTATCGACAGAAAACACCGGGGAGCTGTTTTTT.

The chain couples TRBV7-9 to TRBJ2-3; D ambiguous. Trimming removed 6 bases at V and 6 bases at J, with 7 bases between. This CDR3 has 11 residues. CDR1 is SEHNR, CDR2 FQNEAQ, per germline (reference sequence). The CDR3 DNA sequence: TGTGCCAGCAGAAGTGGGGATACGCAGTATTTT. It codes for CASRSGDTQYF.

This chain uses TRBV27 with TRBJ2-7; D unclear. V lost 5 bases, J lost 3 bases, and 17 bases lay in between. CDR3 length equals 15 residues. The germline CDR1 and CDR2 sequences are MNHEY and SMNVEV (reference sequence). This CDR3 reads CASSRQDIPLYEQYF. For the CDR3, the DNA is TGTGCCAGCAGTCGTCAAGACATCCCGCTCTACGAGCAGTACTTC.

By proportion, this clone is medium-sized. The chain uses TRBV6-4 and TRBJ2-2, with D perhaps TRBD1 (6 bases). Germline V lookup: CDR1 MRHNA, CDR2 SNTAGT. The CDR3 length is 15 residues. V was pared by 0 bases and J by 1 base, with 6 bases between. CDR3 in amino acids: CASSDSTGNTGELFF. CDR3 DNA: TGTGCCAGCAGTGACTCGACAGGGAACACCGGGGAGCTGTTTTTT.

This chain links TRBV9 with TRBJ1-1; D is ambiguous. V was cut by 1 base and J by 4 bases, with 8 bases left in between. Germline-derived CDR1 and CDR2 are SGDLS and YYNGEE. The CDR3 loop spans 13 amino acids. CDR3 nucleotide sequence: TGTGCCAGCAGCGTAACACATGGCACTGAAGCTTTCTTT. Its translation is CASSVTHGTEAFF.

The chain is built from TRBV11-2 and TRBJ2-7; D possibly corresponds to TRBD1 (5 bases). V lost 3 bases to trimming and J lost 1 base, with 7 bases between them. The germline CDR1 and CDR2 sequences are SGHAT and FQNNGV. CDR3 length equals 13 residues. CDR3 in DNA: TGTGCCAGCAGCTTGGGGCCTTCCTACGAGCAGTACTTC. Amino acid sequence: CASSLGPSYEQYF.

This rearrangement joins TRBV25-1 to TRBJ1-5; weak D call: TRBD1 (6 bases). The CDR3 runs to 13 residues. Trimming pared 3 bases from V and 4 bases from J, leaving 7 bases between. CDR1 MGHDK and CDR2 SYGVNS come from the germline V gene. CDR3 in amino acids: CASSDTGNQPQHF. The CDR3 bases are TGTGCCAGCAGTGACACAGGGAATCAGCCCCAGCATTTT.

V is TRBV5-1 and J is TRBJ2-7; the match to TRBD1 covers 7 bases. From germline, CDR1 is SGHRS and CDR2 YFSETQ. The CDR3 sequence is 14 residues long. Trimming removed 0 bases from V and 4 bases from J; junction bases left unmatched: 4. Here the CDR3 reads CASSLGDSPYEQYF. In DNA, the CDR3 is TGCGCCAGCAGCTTGGGGGACAGCCCTTACGAGCAGTACTTC.

This clone was recorded a few times. The chain joins TRBV10-1 to TRBJ1-1, with D hard to call. The V and J ends lost 0 bases and 1 base respectively, with 9 bases between them. CDR1 is WNHNN and CDR2 is SYGVQD in the germline V gene (reference sequence). CDR3 length: 15 residues. Here the CDR3 DNA reads TGCGCCAGCAGTGAGTCGAGACAATCGAACACTGAAGCTTTCTTT. Amino acid sequence: CASSESRQSNTEAFF.